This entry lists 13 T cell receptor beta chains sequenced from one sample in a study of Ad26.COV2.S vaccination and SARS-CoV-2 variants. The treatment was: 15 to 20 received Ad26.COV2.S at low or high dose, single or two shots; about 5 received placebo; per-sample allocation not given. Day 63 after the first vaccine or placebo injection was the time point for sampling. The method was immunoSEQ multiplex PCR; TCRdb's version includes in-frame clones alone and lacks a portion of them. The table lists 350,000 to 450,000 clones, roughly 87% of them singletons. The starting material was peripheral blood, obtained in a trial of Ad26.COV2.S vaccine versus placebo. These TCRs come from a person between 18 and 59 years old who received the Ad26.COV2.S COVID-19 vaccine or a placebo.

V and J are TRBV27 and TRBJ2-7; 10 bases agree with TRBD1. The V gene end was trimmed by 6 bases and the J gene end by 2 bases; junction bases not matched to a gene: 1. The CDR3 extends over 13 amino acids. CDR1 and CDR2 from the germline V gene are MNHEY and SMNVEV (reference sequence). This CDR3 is CASSGQGAYEQYF. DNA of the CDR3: TGTGCCAGCAGCGGACAGGGGGCCTACGAGCAGTACTTC.

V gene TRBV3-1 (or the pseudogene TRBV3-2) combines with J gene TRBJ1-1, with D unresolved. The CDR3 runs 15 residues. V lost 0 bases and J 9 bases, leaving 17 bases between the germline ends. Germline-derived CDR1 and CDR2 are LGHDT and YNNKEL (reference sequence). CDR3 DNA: TGTGCCAGCAGCCAAGATCTGAATTACTTGGGAAAAGCTTTCTTT. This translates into CASSQDLNYLGKAFF.

The CDR3 nucleotides read TGTGCCAGCAGTGAAGTGGGGTGGGAGGCCCAAGAGACCCAGTACTTC. It translates to CASSEVGWEAQETQYF. This chain uses TRBV6-1 with TRBJ2-5; D possibly corresponds to TRBD2 (6 bases). Trimming stripped 1 base from V and 1 base from J, with 13 bases between. Germline V gene data show CDR1 as MNHNS and CDR2 as SASEGT. The CDR3 consists of 16 residues.

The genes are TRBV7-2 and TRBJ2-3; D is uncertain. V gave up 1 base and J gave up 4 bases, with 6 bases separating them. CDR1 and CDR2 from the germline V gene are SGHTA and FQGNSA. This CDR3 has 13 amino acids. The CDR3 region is CASSLVKSDTQYF. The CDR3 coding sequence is TGTGCCAGCAGCTTAGTCAAGTCAGATACGCAGTATTTT.

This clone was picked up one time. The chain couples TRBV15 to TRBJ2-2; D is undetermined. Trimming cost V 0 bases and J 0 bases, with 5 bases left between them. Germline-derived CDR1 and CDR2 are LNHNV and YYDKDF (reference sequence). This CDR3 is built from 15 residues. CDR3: CATSREAANTGELFF. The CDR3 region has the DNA TGTGCCACCAGCAGAGAGGCAGCGAACACCGGGGAGCTGTTTTTT.

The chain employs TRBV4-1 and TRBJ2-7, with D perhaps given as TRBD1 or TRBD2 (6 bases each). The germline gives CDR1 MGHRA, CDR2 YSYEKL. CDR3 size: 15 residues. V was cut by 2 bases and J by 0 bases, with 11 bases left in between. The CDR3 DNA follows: TGCGCCAGCAGCCAATGGACGGGGGCCTCCTACGAGCAGTACTTC. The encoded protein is CASSQWTGASYEQYF.

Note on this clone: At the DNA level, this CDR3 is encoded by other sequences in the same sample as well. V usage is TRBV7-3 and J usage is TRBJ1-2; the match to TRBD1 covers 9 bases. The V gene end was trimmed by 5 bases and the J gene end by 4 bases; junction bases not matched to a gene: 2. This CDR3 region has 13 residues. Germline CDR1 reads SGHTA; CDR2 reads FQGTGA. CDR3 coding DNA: TGTGCCAGCAGCCCGGGACAGGGCTATGGCTACACCTTC. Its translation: CASSPGQGYGYTF.

CDR3 residues: CASSQESLANQPQHF. CDR3 sequence (DNA): TGCGCCAGCAGCCAAGAAAGTCTAGCAAATCAGCCCCAGCATTTT. The chain employs TRBV4-1 and TRBJ1-5; D uncertain. The germline gives CDR1 MGHRA, CDR2 YSYEKL. V lost 0 bases and J 4 bases, leaving 10 bases between the germline ends. The CDR3 runs to 15 residues.

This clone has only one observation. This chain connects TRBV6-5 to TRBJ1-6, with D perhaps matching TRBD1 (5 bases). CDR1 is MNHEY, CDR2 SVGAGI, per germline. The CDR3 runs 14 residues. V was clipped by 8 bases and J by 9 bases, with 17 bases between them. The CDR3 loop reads CASAIEGWGSPLHF. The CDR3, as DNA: TGTGCCAGCGCCATAGAGGGGTGGGGTTCACCCCTCCACTTT.

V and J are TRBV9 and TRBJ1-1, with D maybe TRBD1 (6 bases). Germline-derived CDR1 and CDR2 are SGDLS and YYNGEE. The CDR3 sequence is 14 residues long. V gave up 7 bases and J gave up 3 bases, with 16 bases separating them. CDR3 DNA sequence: TGTGCCAGCTCTCCGAGGGGGGGCGACACTGAAGCTTTCTTT. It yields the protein CASSPRGGDTEAFF. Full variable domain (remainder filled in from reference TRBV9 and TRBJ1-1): DSGVTQTPKHLITATGQRVTLRCSPRSGDLSVYWYQQSLDQGLQFLIQYYNGEERAKGNILERFSAQQFPDLHSELNLSSLELGDSALYFCASSPRGGDTEAFFGQGTRLTVV.

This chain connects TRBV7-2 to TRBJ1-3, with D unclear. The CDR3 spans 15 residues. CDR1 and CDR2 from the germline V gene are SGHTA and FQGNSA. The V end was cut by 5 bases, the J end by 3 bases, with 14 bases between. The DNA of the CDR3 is TGTGCCAGCAGCCCAGTCGGCGCAAGTGGAAACACCATATATTTT. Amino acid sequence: CASSPVGASGNTIYF.

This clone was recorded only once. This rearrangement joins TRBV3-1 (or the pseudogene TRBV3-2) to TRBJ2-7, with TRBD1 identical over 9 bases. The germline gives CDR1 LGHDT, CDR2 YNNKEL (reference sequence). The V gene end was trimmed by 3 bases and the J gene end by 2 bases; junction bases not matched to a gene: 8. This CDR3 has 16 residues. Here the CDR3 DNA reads TGTGCCAGCAGCCAGCCCGGGACAGGGAGGACCTACGAGCAGTACTTC. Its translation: CASSQPGTGRTYEQYF.

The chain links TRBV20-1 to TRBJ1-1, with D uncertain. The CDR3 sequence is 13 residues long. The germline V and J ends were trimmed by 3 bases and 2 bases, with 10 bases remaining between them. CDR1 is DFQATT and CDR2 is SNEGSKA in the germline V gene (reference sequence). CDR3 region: CSASAWGNTEAFF. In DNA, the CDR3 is TGCAGTGCTAGTGCTTGGGGAAACACTGAAGCTTTCTTT.